Each of the 8 T cell receptor beta chains below was sequenced from the same sample in a study of post-analysis software for immune sequencing data. Whole-study findings and limits: Included in a set of several TRBV segments more frequent in patients than controls were TRBV5-6, TRBV5-1 and TRBV20-1.

Tagging with unique molecular identifiers was a feature of the TCR beta cDNA libraries. TCRdb reanalysed the PCR reads using MiXCR and keeps one entry per CDR3 protein. Among 740,000 or so distinct CDR3 sequences, roughly 50% were seen once, and the ten largest hold 4.6%. Their recognized antigens are unknown. The sequenced material came from blood. These receptors originate from a girl aged 10-17 years with multiple sclerosis.

V is TRBV12-3 or TRBV12-4 and J is TRBJ2-3, with a tentative D call TRBD1 (5 bases). V lost 3 bases, J lost 4 bases, and 14 bases lay in between. The CDR3 is 15 amino acids. The CDR3 DNA reads as TGTGCCAGCAGTTTTCGGCAGGGCCAGCCAGATACGCAGTATTTT. Its protein product is CASSFRQGQPDTQYF.

This clonotype showed up just a few times. The rearrangement links TRBV12-3 or TRBV12-4 to TRBJ2-7, with TRBD1 identical over 7 bases. The CDR3 totals 15 residues. Losses at the gene ends were 6 bases for V and 4 bases for J; bases not matched to a gene: 12. The CDR3 region is CASSAPQGTPYEQYF. In nucleotides, the CDR3 is TGTGCCAGCAGCGCCCCACAGGGGACCCCATACGAGCAGTACTTC.

The chain recombines TRBV12-3 or TRBV12-4 with TRBJ2-4; 10 positions match TRBD2. The J call is doubtful: the DNA matches TRBJ2-7 better. The CDR3 totals 17 residues. The CDR3 reads CASRSRPGTSETYEQYF. The CDR3 DNA reads TGTGCCAGCCGTAGCCGCCCCGGGACTAGCGAAACCTACGAGCAGTACTTC.

This clonotype was counted between two and nine times. This chain links TRBV2 with TRBJ1-2; D uncertain. Between the trimmed V and J ends, which lost 8 bases and 8 bases, there was a span of 15 bases. CDR3 length: 12 residues. Germline V gives CDR1 SNHLY, CDR2 FYNNEI. Written as DNA, the CDR3 is TGTGCCAGCTCGCTTGGCCGCTTGGGCTACACCTTC. It yields the protein CASSLGRLGYTF.

The V and J genes are TRBV3-1 and TRBJ1-2; D gene unclear. V was clipped by 4 bases and J by 7 bases, with 19 bases between them. CDR1 LGHDT and CDR2 YNNKEL come from the germline V gene (reference sequence). The CDR3 loop spans 15 amino acids. For the CDR3, the DNA is TGTGCCAGCAGCCCCAGTCTTGCGATCTGGGCTGGCTACACCTTC. It codes for CASSPSLAIWAGYTF.

The chain carries TRBV7-9 and TRBJ2-1; the match to TRBD1 covers 10 bases. Trimming took 6 bases from V and 6 from J; bases not matched to a gene: 5. In germline, CDR1 is SEHNR, CDR2 FQNEAQ (reference sequence). The CDR3 contains 14 residues. The CDR3 loop reads CASRSGTGVNEQFF. CDR3 sequence (DNA): TGTGCCAGCAGGTCCGGGACAGGGGTCAATGAGCAGTTCTTC. Together with reference TRBV7-9 and TRBJ2-1, the CDR3 gives the full variable domain: DTGVSQNPRHKITKRGQNVTFRCDPISEHNRLYWYRQTLGQGPEFLTYFQNEAQLEKSRLLSDRFSAERPKGSFSTLEIQRTEQGDSAMYLCASRSGTGVNEQFFGPGTRLTVL.

In this sample, this clonotype turned up a few times. This CDR3 reads CASSYRQSPNYGYTF. The CDR3 coding sequence is TGTGCCAGCAGTTACCGACAGAGCCCTAACTATGGCTACACCTTC. V and J are TRBV6-5 and TRBJ1-2, with D maybe TRBD1 (5 bases). CDR1 is MNHEY and CDR2 is SVGAGI in the germline V gene. Between the trimmed V and J ends, which lost 2 bases and 0 bases, there was a span of 10 bases. This CDR3 has 15 residues.

The rearrangement uses TRBV5-1 and TRBJ2-3, with a possible D match to TRBD2 (5 bases). The V gene lost 0 bases and the J gene lost 0 bases, with 11 bases spanning the gap. Germline loops: CDR1 SGHRS, CDR2 YFSETQ. This CDR3 is built from 16 residues. CDR3 loop: CASSLERTLSTDTQYF. The DNA of the CDR3 is TGCGCCAGCAGCTTGGAGAGGACTTTGAGCACAGATACGCAGTATTTT.